These 24 T cell receptor beta chains were sequenced from one sample in a study of metastatic and nonmetastatic thyroid tumors. TCRdb used MiXCR to call clones anew from the PCR reads. The table records roughly 25,000 clones, more than 13% of them present only once. Patients had received no treatment of any kind before thyroid surgery. The sequencing input was blood. The receptor set was obtained from a female donor with papillary thyroid cancer or a benign thyroid nodule (not recorded which). Some clones in this sample may be carry-over from other donors' samples.

This clone was counted many times. A much larger clone differs from this one at a single base, so this may be a read error. In the same sample, other DNA sequences code for this CDR3. CDR3 DNA sequence: TGTGCCTGGAGTGGTACCTCAGTCGGGGAGCTGTTTTTT. Translating it yields CAWSGTSVGELFF. This chain connects TRBV30 to TRBJ2-2; D gene unclear. The CDR3 length is 13 residues. Trimming took off 1 base at V and 7 bases at J, with 10 bases between the two ends. CDR1 and CDR2 from the germline V gene are GTSNPN and SVGIG (reference sequence).

This clone was observed many times. A much larger clone lies a single base off, so this may be a read error. This sample includes further DNA sequences coding for the same CDR3. The rearrangement uses TRBV27 and TRBJ1-6; no reliable D call. Looked up from germline, CDR1 is MNHEY and CDR2 is SMNVEV (reference sequence). The CDR3 contains 13 residues. CDR3 DNA: TGTGCCAGCAGTTTACGTGGGGATTCACCCCTCCACTTC. It yields the protein CASSLRGDSPLHF.

The V call is TRBV20-1, the J call TRBJ2-2, with 14 bases matching TRBD2. In germline, CDR1 is DFQATT, CDR2 SNEGSKA (reference sequence). This CDR3 is 16 amino acids long. With 6 bases clipped from V and 5 bases from J, the junction kept 8 bases outside the gene matches. The CDR3 nucleotides are TGCAGTGCACGGACTAGCGGGAGGAGGTGGACCGGGGAGCTGTTTTTT. Protein sequence: CSARTSGRRWTGELFF.

This sequence joins TRBV20-1 and TRBJ1-1; the match to TRBD1 covers 10 bases. J gave up 4 bases and V 3 bases, and 5 bases lay outside the gene matches. Germline values: CDR1 DFQATT, CDR2 SNEGSKA (reference sequence). There are 14 residues in the CDR3. For the CDR3, the DNA is TGCAGTGCTAGGCCCGGGACAGGGGTCACTGAAGCTTTCTTT. Its translation is CSARPGTGVTEAFF.

The chain is built from TRBV5-1 and TRBJ1-1; D not resolved. V was trimmed by 6 bases and J by 0 bases, leaving 18 bases between them. The CDR3 runs to 16 residues. In germline, CDR1 is SGHRS, CDR2 YFSETQ. The CDR3 is CASIFGVGLMNTEAFF. The CDR3 nucleotides read TGCGCCAGCATCTTTGGGGTCGGACTTATGAACACTGAAGCTTTCTTT.

V and J are TRBV28 and TRBJ2-7; the match to TRBD1 covers 8 bases. There are 14 residues in the CDR3. Germline V gives CDR1 MDHEN, CDR2 SYDVKM. V lost 6 bases to trimming and J lost 6 bases; unmatched junction nucleotides: 10. CDR3 protein: CASSADAGGGEQYF. The CDR3 nucleotides read TGTGCCAGCAGCGCCGATGCAGGGGGCGGCGAGCAGTACTTC.

Note on this clone: Germline is not matched at one junction end, which may reflect a read error. The chain has TRBV4-3 and TRBJ2-7; TRBD1 is a possible D gene (6 bases). Per the germline V gene, CDR1 is LGHNA and CDR2 is YSLEER. This CDR3 comprises 17 residues. DNA for the CDR3: TGCGCCAGCATCCAAGATAGGGGTGGACAGTATCCCTACGAGCAGTACTTC. Translating gives CASIQDRGGQYPYEQYF.

This clone was seen at least ten times. A clone one base away is much larger, so this may be a read error. The sample carries other DNA sequences with the same CDR3. The chain combines TRBV27 with TRBJ1-1; no clear D. This CDR3 comprises 14 residues. Germline V gene sequence: CDR1 MNHEY, CDR2 SMNVEV (reference sequence). Here the CDR3 reads CASSGGNTNTEAFF. The CDR3 DNA reads as TGTGCCAGCAGTGGAGGGAATACGAACACCGAAGCTTTCTTT.

V is TRBV11-2 and J is TRBJ2-7, with D unresolved. The germline gives CDR1 SGHAT, CDR2 FQNNGV. Trimming cost V 2 bases and J 2 bases, with 10 bases left between them. This CDR3 region has 14 residues. The CDR3 loop reads CASSLSGTTYEQYF. In DNA form, the CDR3 reads TGTGCCAGCAGCTTATCCGGCACAACCTACGAGCAGTACTTC.

In its sample, this clone was seen many times. The J gene is TRBJ2-5, the V gene TRBV29-1; no clear D. The V and J ends lost 0 bases and 5 bases respectively, with 13 bases between them. Germline lookup yields CDR1 SQVTM and CDR2 ANQGSEA. CDR3 length: 14 residues. CDR3: CSVEDGPAGETQYF. The CDR3 coding sequence is TGCAGCGTTGAAGATGGGCCAGCCGGGGAGACCCAGTACTTC.

There are a few counts of this clone. This chain uses TRBV6-1 with TRBJ2-7, with 9 bases that match TRBD2. This CDR3 spans 14 amino acids. Per the germline V gene, CDR1 is MNHNS and CDR2 is SASEGT. V shed 6 bases and J 4 bases; nucleotides not matched to a gene: 7. The CDR3 here is CASRSSGNGYEQYF. The CDR3 nucleotides read TGTGCCAGCAGATCTAGCGGGAATGGGTACGAGCAGTACTTC.

The chain combines TRBV6-2 or TRBV6-3 with TRBJ1-5, with 7 nucleotides matching TRBD1. Germline V lookup: CDR1 MNHEY, CDR2 SVGEGT. The CDR3 contains 15 residues. Trimming took 4 bases from V and 14 from J; bases not matched to a gene: 17. CDR3 DNA sequence: TGTGCCAGCAGTTGGGGGACAGATAGCAATCAGCCAAAGCATTTT. Encoded protein: CASSWGTDSNQPKHF.

V gene TRBV5-4 combines with J gene TRBJ2-7; D is ambiguous. The length of the CDR3 is 14 residues. V lost 3 bases, J lost 2 bases, and 12 bases lay in between. CDR1 is SGHNT, CDR2 YYREEE, per germline (reference sequence). CDR3 loop: CASSYSMNPYEQYF. CDR3 sequence (DNA): TGTGCCAGCAGCTACAGTATGAATCCCTACGAGCAGTACTTC.

The CDR3 reads CASSYRPGALSGANVLTF. Written as DNA, the CDR3 is TGTGCCAGCAGTTACCGTCCGGGGGCACTCTCTGGGGCCAACGTCCTGACTTTC. The chain recombines TRBV6-5 with TRBJ2-6; D may match TRBD1 or TRBD2 (6 bases each). Trimming shortened V by 2 bases and J by 0 bases, and 14 bases separated the two germline ends. The germline CDR1 and CDR2 sequences are MNHEY and SVGAGI. CDR3 length equals 18 residues.

This clone was counted ten times or more. V gene TRBV7-3 combines with J gene TRBJ2-7, with 8 bases fitting TRBD1. There are 14 residues in the CDR3. With 4 bases clipped from V and 2 bases from J, the junction kept 4 bases outside the gene matches. The germline CDR1 and CDR2 sequences are SGHTA and FQGTGA. CDR3 nucleotide sequence: TGTGCCAGCAGCTCCGGGACAGGTACCTACGAGCAGTACTTC. Translating it yields CASSSGTGTYEQYF.

In its sample, this clone ranks as medium-sized. As DNA, the CDR3 is TGTGCCAGCAGCCAAGATAGGAGCGGGGAGCTGTTTTTT. Translation: CASSQDRSGELFF. The rearrangement links TRBV4-2 to TRBJ2-2; D unresolved. CDR3 length equals 13 residues. Germline V lookup: CDR1 LGHNA, CDR2 YNFKEQ. V lost 0 bases to trimming and J lost 7 bases, with 6 bases between them.

Notes on this clone: This may be a read error, as it is one base from a much larger clone. This chain links TRBV19 with TRBJ1-2, with D unresolved. CDR1 is LNHDA, CDR2 SQIVND, per germline (reference sequence). The CDR3 sequence is 14 residues long. CDR3: CASSIAQAPYGFTF. CDR3 bases: TGTGCCAGTAGTATAGCGCAGGCGCCCTATGGCTTCACCTTC.

In its sample, this clone ranks as medium-sized. The chain has TRBV6-6 and TRBJ2-7; TRBD2 might be the D (6 bases). V was pared by 0 bases and J by 2 bases, with 26 bases between. The CDR3 has 20 amino acids. Germline CDR1 and CDR2: MNHNY and SVGAGI (reference sequence). CDR3 bases: TGTGCCAGCAGTTACTCGACCTGGCGGCGTCTAAACGGCGGGACCTACGAGCAGTACTTC. Amino acids: CASSYSTWRRLNGGTYEQYF.

In the case of this clone: Relative to the germline gene, one junction end is altered; a read error may explain this. This chain uses TRBV6-1 with TRBJ2-1; 7 positions match TRBD1. CDR3 size: 15 residues. Germline assignment: CDR1 MNHNS and CDR2 SASEGT. CDR3 nucleotides: TGTGCCAGCATCCCGGACAGGAGCTCCTACATTGAGCAGTTCTTC. Residues: CASIPDRSSYIEQFF.

This clone was observed many times. The chain is built from TRBV7-2 and TRBJ2-7; D tentatively fits TRBD1 or TRBD2 (6 bases each). The germline V gene encodes CDR1 SGHTA and CDR2 FQGNSA. Trimming stripped 5 bases from V and 1 base from J, with 15 bases between. There are 15 residues in the CDR3. CDR3 in amino acids: CASSKRGVQSYEQYF. The DNA of the CDR3 is TGTGCCAGCAGCAAGAGGGGGGTACAGTCCTACGAGCAGTACTTC.

In its sample, this clone was seen many times. This sequence joins TRBV7-8 and TRBJ1-4; possibly TRBD1 for D (5 bases). Germline lookup yields CDR1 SGHVS and CDR2 FQNEAQ. The V end lost 1 base, the J end lost 8 bases, and 14 bases lay between the germline ends. The CDR3 spans 15 residues. The CDR3 region is CASSLGRGKEEKLFF. The CDR3 nucleotides are TGTGCCAGCAGCTTAGGTCGGGGGAAGGAGGAAAAACTGTTTTTT.

With respect to this clone: Within the sample, other DNA sequences also encode this same CDR3. The chain couples TRBV4-1 to TRBJ2-7; a possible D gene is TRBD2 (7 bases). With 1 base removed from V and 3 bases from J, the gap between germline ends came to 25 bases. The CDR3 extends over 19 amino acids. CDR1 is MGHRA, CDR2 YSYEKL, per germline. The CDR3 sequence is CASSQVFSMLGLGGYEQYF. In DNA form, the CDR3 reads TGCGCCAGCAGCCAAGTATTCAGTATGCTAGGACTAGGGGGCTACGAGCAGTACTTC.

This clone was recorded many times. The chain joins TRBV10-1 to TRBJ2-7; D call uncertain. Germline lookup yields CDR1 WNHNN and CDR2 SYGVQD (reference sequence). The CDR3 covers 13 residues. V was trimmed by 0 bases and J by 5 bases, leaving 8 bases between them. This chain's CDR3 is CASSESTLHEQYF. In DNA, the CDR3 is TGCGCCAGCAGTGAGTCTACGCTACACGAGCAGTACTTC.

This clone has a count of ten or more. J is TRBJ1-1 and V is TRBV11-1, with D perhaps TRBD1 (5 bases). The CDR3 spans 16 residues. The V and J ends lost 5 bases and 3 bases respectively, with 19 bases between them. Germline CDR1 and CDR2: SGHAT and FQDESV (reference sequence). The CDR3 reads CASSIRWGGRDTEAFF. CDR3 DNA sequence: TGTGCCAGCAGCATCAGATGGGGGGGAAGAGACACTGAAGCTTTCTTT.